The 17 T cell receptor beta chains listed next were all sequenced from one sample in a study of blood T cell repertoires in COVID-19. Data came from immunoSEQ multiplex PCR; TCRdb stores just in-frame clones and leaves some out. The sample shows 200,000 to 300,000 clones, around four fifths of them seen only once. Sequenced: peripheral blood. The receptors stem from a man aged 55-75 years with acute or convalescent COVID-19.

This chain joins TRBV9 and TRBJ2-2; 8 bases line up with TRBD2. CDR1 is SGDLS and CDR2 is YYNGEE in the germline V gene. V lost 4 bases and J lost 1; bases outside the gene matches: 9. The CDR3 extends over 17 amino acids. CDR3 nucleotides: TGTGCCAGCAGCCTGGGGGGCCTAGCGGGGAACACCGGGGAGCTGTTTTTT. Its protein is CASSLGGLAGNTGELFF.

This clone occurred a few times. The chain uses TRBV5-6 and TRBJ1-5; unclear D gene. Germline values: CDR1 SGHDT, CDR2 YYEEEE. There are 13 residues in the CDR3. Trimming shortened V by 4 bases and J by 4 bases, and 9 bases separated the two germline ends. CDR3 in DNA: TGTGCCAGCAGCCTACAGAGAAATCAGCCCCAGCATTTT. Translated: CASSLQRNQPQHF.

In nucleotides, the CDR3 is TGTGCCAGCAGGCGGGACAGGCAGAATCCCTACGAGCAGTACTTC. It translates to CASRRDRQNPYEQYF. The rearrangement joins TRBV5-4 to TRBJ2-7, with 8 bases fitting TRBD1. There are 15 residues in the CDR3. Germline V gene sequence: CDR1 SGHNT, CDR2 YYREEE (reference sequence). Trimming removed 5 bases from V and 2 bases from J; junction bases left unmatched: 9.

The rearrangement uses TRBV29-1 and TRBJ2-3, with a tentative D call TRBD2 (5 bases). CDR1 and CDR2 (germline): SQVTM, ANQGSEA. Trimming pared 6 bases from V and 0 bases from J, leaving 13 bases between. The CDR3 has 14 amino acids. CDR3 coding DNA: TGCAGCGTCGCGTCGGGATCTAGCACAGATACGCAGTATTTT. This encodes CSVASGSSTDTQYF.

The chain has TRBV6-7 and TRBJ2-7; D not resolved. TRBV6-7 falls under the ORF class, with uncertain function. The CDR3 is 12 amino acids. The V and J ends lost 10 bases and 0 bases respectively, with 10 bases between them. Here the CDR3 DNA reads TGTGCCAACCCCAGAAGCTCCTACGAGCAGTACTTC. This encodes CANPRSSYEQYF.

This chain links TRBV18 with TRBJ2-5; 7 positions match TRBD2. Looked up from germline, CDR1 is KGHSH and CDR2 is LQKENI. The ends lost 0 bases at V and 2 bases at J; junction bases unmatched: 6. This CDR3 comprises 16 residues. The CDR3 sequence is CASSPPGPGLQETQYF. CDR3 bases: TGTGCCAGCTCACCACCGGGTCCGGGACTACAAGAGACCCAGTACTTC.

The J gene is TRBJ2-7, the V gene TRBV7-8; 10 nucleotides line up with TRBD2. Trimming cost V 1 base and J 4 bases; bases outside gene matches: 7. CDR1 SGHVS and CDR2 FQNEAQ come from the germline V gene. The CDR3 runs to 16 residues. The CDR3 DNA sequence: TGTGCCAGCAGCTTAGGGCTAGCGGGAGTAGTTTACGAGCAGTACTTC. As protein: CASSLGLAGVVYEQYF.

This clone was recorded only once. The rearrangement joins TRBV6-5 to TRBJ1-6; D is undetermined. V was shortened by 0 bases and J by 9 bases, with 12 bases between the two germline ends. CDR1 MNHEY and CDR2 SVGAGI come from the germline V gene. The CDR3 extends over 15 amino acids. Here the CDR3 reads CASSYSGRFTSPLHF. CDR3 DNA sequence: TGTGCCAGCAGTTACTCCGGCAGGTTTACTTCACCCCTCCACTTT.

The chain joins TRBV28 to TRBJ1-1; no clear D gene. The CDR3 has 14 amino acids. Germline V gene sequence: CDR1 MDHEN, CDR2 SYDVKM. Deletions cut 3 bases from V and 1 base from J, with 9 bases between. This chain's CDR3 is CASSLSTRNTEAFF. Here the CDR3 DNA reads TGTGCCAGCAGTTTGTCGACAAGGAACACTGAAGCTTTCTTT.

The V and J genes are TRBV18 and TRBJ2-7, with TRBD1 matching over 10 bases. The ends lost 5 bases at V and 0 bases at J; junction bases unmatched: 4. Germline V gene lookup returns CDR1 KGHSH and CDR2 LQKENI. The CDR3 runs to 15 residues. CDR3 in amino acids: CASSTGQGLSYEQYF. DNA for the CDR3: TGTGCCAGCTCAACGGGACAGGGGCTCTCCTACGAGCAGTACTTC.

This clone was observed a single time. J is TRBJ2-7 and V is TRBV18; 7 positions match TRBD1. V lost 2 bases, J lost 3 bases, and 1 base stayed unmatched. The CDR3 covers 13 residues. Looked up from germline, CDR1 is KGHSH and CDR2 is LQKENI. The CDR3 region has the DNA TGTGCCAGCTCACCAGACAGGGACTACGAGCAGTACTTC. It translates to CASSPDRDYEQYF.

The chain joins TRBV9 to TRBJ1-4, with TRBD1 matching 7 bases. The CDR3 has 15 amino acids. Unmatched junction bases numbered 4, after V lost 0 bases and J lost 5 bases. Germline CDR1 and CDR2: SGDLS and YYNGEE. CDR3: CASSVAGTANEKLFF. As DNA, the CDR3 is TGTGCCAGCAGCGTAGCTGGGACAGCAAATGAAAAACTGTTTTTT. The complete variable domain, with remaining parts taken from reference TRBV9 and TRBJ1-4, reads DSGVTQTPKHLITATGQRVTLRCSPRSGDLSVYWYQQSLDQGLQFLIQYYNGEERAKGNILERFSAQQFPDLHSELNLSSLELGDSALYFCASSVAGTANEKLFFGSGTQLSVL.

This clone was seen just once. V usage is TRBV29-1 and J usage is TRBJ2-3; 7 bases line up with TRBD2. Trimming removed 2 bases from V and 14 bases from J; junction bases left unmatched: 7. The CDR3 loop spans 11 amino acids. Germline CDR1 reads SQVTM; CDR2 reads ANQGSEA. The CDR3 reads CSVESRESLYF. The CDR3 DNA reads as TGCAGCGTTGAATCGCGGGAGTCATTGTATTTT.

The CDR3 loop reads CASSLDKHRGPHNEQFF. CDR3 coding DNA: TGTGCCAGCAGCTTAGATAAACACAGGGGGCCCCACAATGAGCAGTTCTTC. This chain links TRBV11-3 with TRBJ2-1; TRBD1 matches 9 bases. Germline V gene lookup returns CDR1 SGHNT and CDR2 YENEEA. The CDR3 extends over 17 amino acids. The V segment lost 0 bases and the J segment 5 bases; nucleotides outside the gene matches: 8.

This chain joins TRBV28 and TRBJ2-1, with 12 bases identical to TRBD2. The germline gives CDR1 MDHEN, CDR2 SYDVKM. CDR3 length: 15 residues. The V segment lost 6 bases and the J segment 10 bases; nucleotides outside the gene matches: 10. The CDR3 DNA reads TGTGCCAGCAGACTCGGACTAGCGGGATCGCCAGAGCAGTTCTTC. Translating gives CASRLGLAGSPEQFF.

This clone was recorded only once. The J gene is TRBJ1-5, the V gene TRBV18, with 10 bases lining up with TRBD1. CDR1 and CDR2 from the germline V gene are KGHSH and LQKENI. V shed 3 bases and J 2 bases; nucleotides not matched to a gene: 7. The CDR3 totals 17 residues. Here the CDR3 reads CASSPSTGGEGNQPQHF. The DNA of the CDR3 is TGTGCCAGCTCACCCTCGACAGGGGGCGAAGGCAATCAGCCCCAGCATTTT. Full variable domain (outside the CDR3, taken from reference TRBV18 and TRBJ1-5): NAGVMQNPRHLVRRRGQEARLRCSPMKGHSHVYWYRQLPEEGLKFMVYLQKENIIDESGMPKERFSAEFPKEGPSILRIQQVVRGDSAAYFCASSPSTGGEGNQPQHFGDGTRLSIL.

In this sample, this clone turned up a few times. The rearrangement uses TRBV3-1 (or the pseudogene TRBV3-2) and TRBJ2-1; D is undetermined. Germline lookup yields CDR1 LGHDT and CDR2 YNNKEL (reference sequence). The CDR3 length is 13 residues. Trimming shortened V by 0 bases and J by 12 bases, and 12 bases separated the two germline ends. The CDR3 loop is CASSQDTPRGQFF. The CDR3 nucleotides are TGTGCCAGCAGCCAAGATACTCCCCGAGGGCAGTTCTTC.